This TCR beta chain was profiled in a study of regulatory T cells in long-lasting Graves disease. Sequencing libraries for TCR beta were prepared with iRepertoire HTBI primers and Arm-PCR of CDR3 regions. In TCRdb, the multiplex PCR reads were re-called with MiXCR into one record per CDR3 protein. The table shows some 330,000 distinct CDR3 sequences, with 20% to 25% occurring only once. Time point here: persistent/refractory GD, antithyroid drugs over 5 years with positive TRAb. Preparation of the TCR library used RNA extracted from PBMCs. In each case, Graves' disease was diagnosed per American Thyroid Association guidelines. This clonotype was counted at least ten times. The antigen is unknown. Regarding the study as a whole: Persistent patients shared thousands of public clonotypes among themselves. Newly diagnosed patients shared fewer, at more than 850. Accuracy may have suffered from the small sample size.

Source: peripheral blood mononuclear cells (PBMCs), taken when the disease was refractory, from a patient treated with antithyroid drugs. The TCR was taken from a woman in her thirties or forties with Graves disease.

The CDR3 is CASSFKPLQETEAFF. The CDR3 region has the DNA TGTGCCAGCAGCTTCAAGCCCTTGCAGGAAACTGAAGCTTTCTTT. V usage is TRBV11-2 and J usage is TRBJ1-1; D is unresolved. The ends were cut back, 3 bases at V and 5 bases at J, with 16 bases in the middle. The germline V gene has CDR1 SGHAT and CDR2 FQNNGV. The CDR3 is made up of 15 amino acids.